This passage covers 8 T cell receptor beta chains from one sample sequenced in a study of PD-L1 blockade in urothelial cancer. The repertoire was sequenced with immunoSEQ multiplex PCR; TCRdb's copy has only in-frame clones and lacks some. This table holds tens of thousands of clones, around 90% found once. Specimen: PBMCs, collected around atezolizumab (anti-PD-L1) treatment. The source is a man aged 50-60 years with urothelial cancer.

As for this clone: The junction shows a germline mismatch at one end, possibly a read error. CDR3 DNA sequence: TGTGCTAGCAGCCTAAGACTAGCGGGGCAGGGAGATACGCAGTATTTT. This encodes CASSLRLAGQGDTQYF. The chain joins TRBV7-7 to TRBJ2-3, with 11 bases that match TRBD2. This CDR3 spans 16 amino acids. Germline V gene sequence: CDR1 SSHAT, CDR2 FNYEAQ (reference sequence).

The J gene is TRBJ1-5, the V gene TRBV25-1; 9 bases agree with TRBD1. The CDR3 extends over 13 amino acids. V was clipped by 6 bases and J by 7 bases; unmatched bases: 4. CDR1 and CDR2 from the germline V gene are MGHDK and SYGVNS. The CDR3 here is CASRGQGGQPQHF. The CDR3 DNA reads as TGTGCCAGCAGGGGACAGGGAGGGCAGCCCCAGCATTTT. The whole variable domain, filled in from reference TRBV25-1 and TRBJ1-5, reads EADIYQTPRYLVIGTGKKITLECSQTMGHDKMYWYQQDPGMELHLIHYSYGVNSTEKGDLSSESTVSRIRTEHFPLTLESARPSHTSQYLCASRGQGGQPQHFGDGTRLSIL.

The sample holds one count of this clone. A much larger clonotype is one base distant, so this may be a read error. The V and J genes are TRBV7-2 and TRBJ2-5; possible D gene TRBD1, 5 bases. V dropped 4 bases and J dropped 0 bases, with 9 bases sitting between them. This CDR3 has 14 amino acids. Germline V gene lookup returns CDR1 SGHTA and CDR2 FQGNSA. The CDR3 region is CASSYRQYQETQYF. The CDR3 DNA reads TGTGCCAGCAGCTACCGACAGTACCAAGAGACCCAGTACTTC.

The chain employs TRBV9 and TRBJ2-5; tentative D call: TRBD2 (6 bases). This CDR3 comprises 14 residues. V was clipped by 4 bases and J by 7 bases, with 17 bases between them. The germline V gene has CDR1 SGDLS and CDR2 YYNGEE. As DNA, the CDR3 is TGTGCCAGCAGCCCCGAGGGACCGCGGGGGACCCAGTACTTC. Translated: CASSPEGPRGTQYF.

The chain has TRBV5-1 and TRBJ2-1, with TRBD2 identical over 11 bases. Germline CDR1 and CDR2: SGHRS and YFSETQ. Unmatched junction bases numbered 12, after V lost 4 bases and J lost 6 bases. The CDR3 contains 17 residues. The CDR3 bases are TGCGCCAGCAGCACCCTGATTAGCGGGAGGGCCAGCAATGAGCAGTTCTTC. Translated, it gives CASSTLISGRASNEQFF.

The gene calls are TRBV11-3 and TRBJ2-5; D remains unclear. Germline V gives CDR1 SGHNT, CDR2 YENEEA. V was shortened by 1 base and J by 4 bases, with 13 bases between the two germline ends. This CDR3 has 15 amino acids. The CDR3 here is CASSLGRTLIETQYF. The CDR3 DNA reads TGTGCCAGCAGCTTAGGGAGAACACTGATAGAGACCCAGTACTTC. The full variable domain, in which reference TRBV11-3 and TRBJ2-5 provide the parts outside the CDR3, is EAGVVQSPRYKIIEKKQPVAFWCNPISGHNTLYWYLQNLGQGPELLIRYENEEAVDDSQLPKDRFSAERLKGVDSTLKIQPAELGDSAVYLCASSLGRTLIETQYFGPGTRLLVL.

CDR3 DNA sequence: TGCGCCAGCACGGACAGGGGCCAAGAGACCCAGTACTTC. It is translated as CASTDRGQETQYF. The rearrangement joins TRBV10-2 to TRBJ2-5; 9 nucleotides align to TRBD1. Trimming at V came to 7 bases and at J to 1 base, leaving 1 base not matched to a gene. CDR3 length: 13 residues. Per the germline V gene, CDR1 is WSHSY and CDR2 is SAAADI.

The chain uses TRBV20-1 and TRBJ2-7; TRBD2 is a possible D gene (5 bases). The V end lost 8 bases, the J end lost 0 bases, and 8 bases lay between the germline ends. CDR3 length equals 11 residues. CDR1 is DFQATT and CDR2 is SNEGSKA in the germline V gene (reference sequence). This CDR3 reads CSLASSYEQYF. The CDR3 DNA reads TGCAGTCTAGCTTCCTCCTACGAGCAGTACTTC.